What follows are 16 T cell receptor beta chains derived from one specimen sequenced in a study of blood T cell repertoires in COVID-19. Generated by immunoSEQ multiplex PCR, the TCRdb table keeps only in-frame clones and is missing some. The sample holds some 260,000 clones; under 90% are singletons and the top ten take less than 2%. The specimen was PBMCs or T cells enriched from blood (not recorded which). These receptors were collected from a middle-aged man who had recovered from COVID-19.

The chain uses TRBV24-1 and TRBJ2-6; maybe TRBD1 (5 bases). The CDR3 contains 16 residues. V shed 1 base and J shed 1 base, with 7 bases lying between them. In germline, CDR1 is KGHDR, CDR2 SFDVKD. This chain's CDR3 is CATSDLGASGANVLTF. The DNA for the CDR3 is TGTGCCACCAGTGATTTAGGGGCGTCTGGGGCCAACGTCCTGACTTTC.

The chain uses TRBV3-1 (or the pseudogene TRBV3-2) and TRBJ1-4, with a possible D match to TRBD1 (5 bases). V was shortened by 8 bases and J by 3 bases, with 16 bases between the two germline ends. Looked up from germline, CDR1 is LGHDT and CDR2 is YNNKEL (reference sequence). The CDR3 totals 15 residues. The CDR3 loop reads CASQPGGTANEKLFF. The DNA for the CDR3 is TGTGCCAGCCAGCCGGGGGGGACTGCTAATGAAAAACTGTTTTTT.

The count of this clone is one. The chain links TRBV4-1 to TRBJ2-3; no reliable D call. The CDR3 runs 14 residues. Germline CDR1 reads MGHRA; CDR2 reads YSYEKL. V was shortened by 0 bases and J by 0 bases, with 4 bases between the two germline ends. DNA of the CDR3: TGCGCCAGCAGCCAAGAATCGAGCACAGATACGCAGTATTTT. It specifies CASSQESSTDTQYF.

V and J are TRBV7-2 and TRBJ1-2, with a weak D call TRBD1 (6 bases). CDR1 SGHTA and CDR2 FQGNSA come from the germline V gene. The CDR3 loop spans 16 amino acids. V was pared by 3 bases and J by 8 bases, with 22 bases between. CDR3 DNA: TGTGCCAGCAGCTTGGAACAGGGAAATCGGATTGGAGGCTACACCTTC. Translated, it gives CASSLEQGNRIGGYTF. Combining the CDR3 with reference TRBV7-2 and TRBJ1-2 gives the whole variable domain GAGVSQSPSNKVTEKGKDVELRCDPISGHTALYWYRQSLGQGLEFLIYFQGNSAPDKSGLPSDRFSAERTGGSVSTLTIQRTQQEDSAVYLCASSLEQGNRIGGYTFGSGTRLTVV.

This clone showed up many times. V and J are TRBV19 and TRBJ2-7, with TRBD1 matching over 7 bases. This CDR3 has 12 residues. Germline V gives CDR1 LNHDA, CDR2 SQIVND (reference sequence). The V and J ends lost 2 bases and 7 bases, in that order; junction bases with no gene match: 2. CDR3 bases: TGTGCCAGTAGTATATCCAGGGGGGAGCAGTACTTC. This translates into CASSISRGEQYF.

This sequence joins TRBV4-3 and TRBJ2-3; D is undetermined. Germline values: CDR1 LGHNA, CDR2 YSLEER. Trimming stripped 1 base from V and 4 bases from J, with 15 bases between. The CDR3 length is 16 residues. CDR3: CASSQGSGTRADTQYF. CDR3 nucleotide sequence: TGCGCCAGCAGCCAAGGCAGTGGAACCCGGGCAGATACGCAGTATTTT.

The chain recombines TRBV4-2 with TRBJ2-2, with 9 bases fitting TRBD1. V was pared by 4 bases and J by 1 base, with 4 bases of the junction left unmatched. CDR1 LGHNA and CDR2 YNFKEQ come from the germline V gene. The CDR3 has 16 amino acids. The CDR3 DNA follows: TGTGCCAGCAGCCCGGTGGGACAGGGGAACACCGGGGAGCTGTTTTTT. It specifies CASSPVGQGNTGELFF.

This clone was detected a few times. V is TRBV19 and J is TRBJ2-4; D is possibly TRBD1 (6 bases). This CDR3 is built from 15 residues. The germline V gene has CDR1 LNHDA and CDR2 SQIVND (reference sequence). V gave up 1 base and J gave up 7 bases, with 14 bases separating them. The CDR3, as DNA: TGTGCCAGTAGTATAGTTTCACAGGGTGGGAACATTCAGTACTTC. This gives the protein CASSIVSQGGNIQYF. Combining the CDR3 with reference TRBV19 and TRBJ2-4 gives the whole variable domain DGGITQSPKYLFRKEGQNVTLSCEQNLNHDAMYWYRQDPGQGLRLIYYSQIVNDFQKGDIAEGYSVSREKKESFPLTVTSAQKNPTAFYLCASSIVSQGGNIQYFGAGTRLSVL.

Only one count was recorded for this clone. The chain combines TRBV5-5 with TRBJ2-7; D is unresolved. In germline, CDR1 is SGHKS, CDR2 YYEKEE (reference sequence). This CDR3 is built from 14 residues. The V end was cut by 0 bases, the J end by 0 bases, with 7 bases between. CDR3 nucleotides: TGTGCCAGCAGCTTGGCTCGGAGCTCCTACGAGCAGTACTTC. Encoded protein: CASSLARSSYEQYF. Full variable domain (outside the CDR3, taken from reference TRBV5-5 and TRBJ2-7): DAGVTQSPTHLIKTRGQQVTLRCSPISGHKSVSWYQQVLGQGPQFIFQYYEKEERGRGNFPDRFSARQFPNYSSELNVNALLLGDSALYLCASSLARSSYEQYFGPGTRLTVT.

The chain recombines TRBV6-4 with TRBJ1-1; D ambiguous. Germline values: CDR1 MRHNA, CDR2 SNTAGT. Between the trimmed V and J ends, which lost 6 bases and 1 base, there was a span of 9 bases. The CDR3 extends over 13 amino acids. CDR3 nucleotide sequence: TGTGCCAGCAGCTCTCACACGAACACTGAAGCTTTCTTT. Protein: CASSSHTNTEAFF.

The V call is TRBV7-2, the J call TRBJ1-3; perhaps TRBD1 as D (5 bases). V was clipped by 5 bases and J by 4 bases, with 15 bases between them. The CDR3 contains 15 residues. Germline CDR1 and CDR2: SGHTA and FQGNSA. CDR3 amino acids: CASSPQGGVGNTIYF. CDR3 DNA: TGTGCCAGCAGCCCCCAGGGAGGGGTGGGAAACACCATATATTTT.

J is TRBJ1-1 and V is TRBV7-3; D unclear. The germline gives CDR1 SGHTA, CDR2 FQGTGA. Trimming removed 5 bases from V and 4 bases from J, with 8 bases in between. The CDR3 has 12 residues. CDR3 DNA sequence: TGTGCCAGCAGCCCCGGTGGCACTGAAGCTTTCTTT. Translated: CASSPGGTEAFF.

V gene TRBV7-9 combines with J gene TRBJ1-4; TRBD1 might be the D (5 bases). V lost 5 bases and J lost 8, with 12 bases in between. This CDR3 comprises 13 residues. The germline gives CDR1 SEHNR, CDR2 FQNEAQ (reference sequence). The CDR3 loop reads CASSPPGGEKLFF. CDR3 coding DNA: TGTGCCAGCAGCCCCCCGGGGGGGGAAAAACTGTTTTTT.

The V and J genes are TRBV3-1 (or the pseudogene TRBV3-2) and TRBJ2-1; the D gene is possibly TRBD2 (6 bases). CDR3 length: 16 residues. The germline V and J ends were trimmed by 1 base and 9 bases, with 19 bases remaining between them. From germline, CDR1 is LGHDT and CDR2 YNNKEL (reference sequence). The DNA for the CDR3 is TGTGCCAGCAGCCAAGGGGCTCCAGCGGGCGGGCGTGAGCAGTTCTTC. Protein product: CASSQGAPAGGREQFF.

The chain recombines TRBV4-3 with TRBJ2-3; D might be TRBD2 (7 bases). Germline V gene sequence: CDR1 LGHNA, CDR2 YSLEER. The CDR3 is made up of 10 amino acids. Here the CDR3 reads CTLGGGGQYF. The CDR3 bases are TGCACATTAGGGGGGGGAGGGCAGTATTTT.

In this sample, this clone turned up once. The J gene is TRBJ2-2, the V gene TRBV19; TRBD1 matches at 7 bases. The CDR3 spans 15 residues. The V gene's germline CDR1 is LNHDA and CDR2 SQIVND (reference sequence). V was pared by 5 bases and J by 5 bases, with 8 bases of the junction left unmatched. In DNA, the CDR3 is TGTGCCAGTAGTGCCAACAGGGGTGGGACCGGGGAGCTGTTTTTT. Protein product: CASSANRGGTGELFF.